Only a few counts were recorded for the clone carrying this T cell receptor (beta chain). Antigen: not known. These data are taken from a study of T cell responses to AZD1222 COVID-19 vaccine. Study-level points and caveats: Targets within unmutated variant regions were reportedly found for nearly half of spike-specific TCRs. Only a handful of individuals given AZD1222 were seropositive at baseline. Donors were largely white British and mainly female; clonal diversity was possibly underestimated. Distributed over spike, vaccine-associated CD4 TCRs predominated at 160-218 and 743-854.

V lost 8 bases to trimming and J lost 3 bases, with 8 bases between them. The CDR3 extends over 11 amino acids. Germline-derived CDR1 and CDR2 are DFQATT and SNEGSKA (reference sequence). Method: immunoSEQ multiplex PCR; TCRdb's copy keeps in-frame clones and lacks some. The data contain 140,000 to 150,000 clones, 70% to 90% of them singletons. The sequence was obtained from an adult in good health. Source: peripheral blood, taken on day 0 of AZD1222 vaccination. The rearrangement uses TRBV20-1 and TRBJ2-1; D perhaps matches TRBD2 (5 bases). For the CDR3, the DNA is TGCAGTTCGGACTTCTACAATGAGCAGTTCTTC. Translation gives CSSDFYNEQFF.